This TCR beta chain was identified during a study of identical twins. Template switching added a universal primer site; cDNA carried unique molecular identifiers. A single record per CDR3 protein comes from TCRdb applying MiXCR to the 5' RACE reads. The data contain 450,000 to 650,000 distinct CDR3 sequences, roughly 15% of them seen just once; the ten biggest clones take up about 0.4%. Donors uniformly comprised healthy Caucasians. Study outcomes and limitations: Cord blood beta clonotypes present at high abundance carried fewer insertions; no such pattern appeared in memory repertoires. Conclusions were based on cross-sectional statistical analysis, without following the same donors.

Details on this clonotype: The antigen is undetermined.

These same data were also listed under a study on yellow fever vaccine responses in identical twins.

Sequenced: CD4+ T cells sorted from blood. The receptor was isolated from a woman aged 18-29 years in good health.

The CDR3 loop reads CASSLELGGQYF. The CDR3 nucleotides read TGTGCCAGCAGCTTAGAACTAGGAGGGCAATATTTT. The V call is TRBV7-9, the J call TRBJ2-3; TRBD2 might be the D (6 bases). V was pared by 1 base and J by 15 bases, with 14 bases between. The CDR3 has 12 amino acids. CDR1 SEHNR and CDR2 FQNEAQ come from the germline V gene (reference sequence). Using reference TRBV7-9 and TRBJ2-3 for the parts outside the CDR3, the full variable domain is DTGVSQNPRHKITKRGQNVTFRCDPISEHNRLYWYRQTLGQGPEFLTYFQNEAQLEKSRLLSDRFSAERPKGSFSTLEIQRTEQGDSAMYLCASSLELGGQYFGPGTRLTVL.